The 18 T cell receptor beta chains given below trace back to one sample, sequenced in a study of response to subunit inactivated influenza vaccine. Via MiXCR, TCRdb re-called the RT-PCR reads, giving one row per CDR3 protein. The data show more than 200,000 distinct CDR3 sequences, 12% seen once. This specimen consisted of non-naive T cells sorted from PBMCs, obtained around 15 days before vaccination. The receptors were gathered from a man aged 45 to 65 who received an inactivated influenza vaccine.

The J gene is TRBJ1-6, the V gene TRBV24-1, with a possible D match to TRBD1 (5 bases). Germline V lookup: CDR1 KGHDR, CDR2 SFDVKD. The CDR3 totals 15 residues. V shed 2 bases and J shed 9 bases, with 13 bases lying between them. CDR3 amino acids: CATSDSGAGSSPLHF. In DNA form, the CDR3 reads TGTGCCACCAGTGATTCTGGGGCGGGTAGTTCACCCCTCCACTTT.

This chain joins TRBV7-9 and TRBJ1-3; TRBD1 is a possible D gene (5 bases). Germline V gene lookup returns CDR1 SEHNR and CDR2 FQNEAQ (reference sequence). This CDR3 spans 16 amino acids. V shed 5 bases and J shed 0 bases, with 14 bases lying between them. The CDR3 DNA reads as TGTGCCAGCAGCCAGGGACTTCCTAGCTCTGGAAACACCATATATTTT. This gives the protein CASSQGLPSSGNTIYF.

This clonotype was counted ten times or more. This chain joins TRBV19 and TRBJ2-7; the D gene is possibly TRBD1 (6 bases). There are 15 residues in the CDR3. Germline V gene sequence: CDR1 LNHDA, CDR2 SQIVND (reference sequence). V gave up 6 bases and J gave up 5 bases, with 20 bases separating them. CDR3 region: CASSISQGRGNEQYF. The DNA of the CDR3 is TGTGCCAGTAGCATCTCCCAGGGGAGAGGCAACGAGCAGTACTTC.

The chain links TRBV7-2 to TRBJ2-2; D may be TRBD1 (6 bases). The length of the CDR3 is 15 residues. V shed 2 bases and J shed 5 bases, with 12 bases lying between them. In germline, CDR1 is SGHTA, CDR2 FQGNSA. CDR3 region: CASSLQGRPTGELFF. DNA of the CDR3: TGTGCCAGCAGCTTACAGGGGCGCCCGACCGGGGAGCTGTTTTTT.

This clonotype was recorded a few times. CDR3 bases: TGTGCCAGCAGCGAGCGACCGGGACTAGCCTACGAGCAGTACTTC. This gives the protein CASSERPGLAYEQYF. The chain uses TRBV9 and TRBJ2-7, with TRBD2 matching over 8 bases. This CDR3 contains 15 residues. Trimming at V came to 3 bases and at J to 2 bases, leaving 7 bases not matched to a gene. Looked up from germline, CDR1 is SGDLS and CDR2 is YYNGEE.

The rearrangement joins TRBV6-2 or TRBV6-3 to TRBJ2-5, with 7 bases aligning to TRBD2. The CDR3 sequence is 13 residues long. The ends lost 6 bases at V and 5 bases at J; junction bases unmatched: 6. CDR1 MNHEY and CDR2 SVGEGT come from the germline V gene. Written as DNA, the CDR3 is TGTGCCAGCAGCTCCGGGAGGCCGGAGACCCAGTACTTC. Translated, it gives CASSSGRPETQYF.

This clonotype was recorded a few times. V is TRBV2 and J is TRBJ1-1; D remains ambiguous. This CDR3 region has 12 residues. Deletions cut 4 bases from V and 3 bases from J, with 6 bases between. The germline V gene encodes CDR1 SNHLY and CDR2 FYNNEI. In DNA, the CDR3 is TGTGCCAGCAGTGTGCAACACACTGAAGCTTTCTTT. Residues: CASSVQHTEAFF.

The J gene is TRBJ2-1, the V gene TRBV3-1; 7 bases fit TRBD1. The length of the CDR3 is 15 residues. Losses at the gene ends were 6 bases for V and 6 bases for J; bases not matched to a gene: 11. Per the germline V gene, CDR1 is LGHDT and CDR2 is YNNKEL (reference sequence). The CDR3 DNA is TGTGCCAGCAGTCCCCAGGGGGAGATGGGCAATGAGCAGTTCTTC. Protein: CASSPQGEMGNEQFF.

With regard to this clonotype: A read error may account for a junction end that differs from germline. CDR3 nucleotide sequence: TGCGCCGGCAGCCCCATAGGGCGCGCGAACGCCGGGGAGCTGTTTTTT. Translated, it gives CAGSPIGRANAGELFF. This chain uses TRBV5-1 with TRBJ2-2; D gene ambiguous. Germline CDR1 is SGHRS and CDR2 is YFSETQ. CDR3 length equals 16 residues.

This clonotype was counted at least ten times. The chain links TRBV5-1 to TRBJ1-1; D not resolved. The CDR3 extends over 13 amino acids. CDR1 is SGHRS and CDR2 is YFSETQ in the germline V gene. Trimming shortened V by 6 bases and J by 3 bases, and 12 bases separated the two germline ends. Here the CDR3 DNA reads TGCGCCAGCAATCCGGGCCTTGACACTGAAGCTTTCTTT. Translation gives CASNPGLDTEAFF.

The chain uses TRBV7-3 and TRBJ2-5; the D gene is possibly TRBD2 (6 bases). V lost 5 bases and J lost 4, with 17 bases in between. The CDR3 runs 15 residues. Germline V gene sequence: CDR1 SGHTA, CDR2 FQGTGA. The CDR3 DNA sequence: TGTGCCAGCAGCAGCTCTAGCGCTCCGGGAGAGACCCAGTACTTC. Its protein product is CASSSSSAPGETQYF.

This clonotype has a handful of counts. The rearrangement links TRBV25-1 to TRBJ1-6, with D maybe TRBD1 (6 bases). This CDR3 comprises 14 residues. V was shortened by 6 bases and J by 7 bases, with 13 bases between the two germline ends. Germline V lookup: CDR1 MGHDK, CDR2 SYGVNS. The CDR3 DNA reads as TGTGCCAGCAGCGAACCGGACAGAAATTCACCCCTCCACTTT. Translation gives CASSEPDRNSPLHF.

The rearrangement links TRBV18 to TRBJ2-7, with TRBD2 identical over 13 bases. Germline trimming cut 4 bases from V and 2 bases from J; bases unmatched to any gene: 8. The CDR3 covers 17 residues. Germline V CDR1 and CDR2: KGHSH, LQKENI. This CDR3 reads CASSRLSGTSGAYEQYF. In DNA form, the CDR3 reads TGTGCCAGCTCACGACTCTCCGGGACTAGCGGGGCCTACGAGCAGTACTTC.

In its sample, this clonotype was seen a few times. V and J are TRBV7-2 and TRBJ2-4; tentative D call: TRBD2 (7 bases). Trimming left V 8 bases short and J 3 bases short, with 11 bases between. The germline CDR1 and CDR2 sequences are SGHTA and FQGNSA. CDR3 size: 13 residues. CDR3 sequence: CASRGAVKNIQYF. The CDR3 coding sequence is TGTGCCAGCCGGGGGGCCGTCAAAAACATTCAGTACTTC.

This clonotype has just a few counts. The chain carries TRBV5-6 and TRBJ2-3, with D possibly being TRBD1 (6 bases). Germline-derived CDR1 and CDR2 are SGHDT and YYEEEE. V lost 0 bases to trimming and J lost 7 bases, with 18 bases between them. The CDR3 is 16 amino acids. The CDR3 DNA is TGTGCCAGCAGCTTGGATTTGGTATCCAGGGGAAATACGCAGTATTTT. It is translated as CASSLDLVSRGNTQYF.

The gene calls are TRBV27 and TRBJ2-1; D might be TRBD2 (7 bases). Trimming pared 1 base from V and 10 bases from J, leaving 14 bases between. Germline lookup yields CDR1 MNHEY and CDR2 SMNVEV (reference sequence). This CDR3 spans 14 amino acids. CDR3 nucleotides: TGTGCCAGCAGTTTATTGCGGGGGCGAGACGAGCAGTTCTTC. Translated, it gives CASSLLRGRDEQFF.

J is TRBJ2-1 and V is TRBV7-9, with TRBD2 as a possible D gene (6 bases). The V end was cut by 1 base, the J end by 10 bases, with 11 bases between. The CDR3 contains 13 residues. Per the germline V gene, CDR1 is SEHNR and CDR2 is FQNEAQ (reference sequence). The CDR3 loop reads CASSLDLEGEQFF. CDR3 coding DNA: TGTGCCAGCAGCTTAGACTTGGAGGGGGAGCAGTTCTTC.

This clonotype was seen more than once but under ten times. The rearrangement joins TRBV18 to TRBJ1-2; no clear D gene. Germline V gene lookup returns CDR1 KGHSH and CDR2 LQKENI. This CDR3 is 13 amino acids long. V dropped 3 bases and J dropped 5 bases, with 10 bases sitting between them. CDR3 sequence: CASSPQEVYGYTF. For the CDR3, the DNA is TGTGCCAGCTCACCCCAGGAAGTATATGGCTACACCTTC.